This entry lists 18 T cell receptor beta chains sequenced from one sample in a study of T cell responses to AZD1222 COVID-19 vaccine. The data were produced by immunoSEQ multiplex PCR, yet TCRdb's version contains in-frame clones alone and is incomplete. The sample shows about 130,000 clones, approximately 90% of them seen only once. Source: peripheral blood, taken on day 0 of AZD1222 vaccination. Every receptor here comes from an adult in good health.

The chain joins TRBV20-1 to TRBJ2-3; a possible D gene is TRBD2 (5 bases). The CDR3 is made up of 8 amino acids. Looked up from germline, CDR1 is DFQATT and CDR2 is SNEGSKA (reference sequence). Trimming cost V 5 bases and J 11 bases, with 5 bases left between them. The CDR3 spells CSAREQYF. CDR3 bases: TGCAGTGCTCGGGAGCAGTATTTT.

The rearrangement joins TRBV27 to TRBJ2-2; perhaps D is TRBD1 or TRBD2 (5 bases each). V dropped 2 bases and J dropped 5 bases, with 21 bases sitting between them. The CDR3 is 18 amino acids. Looked up from germline, CDR1 is MNHEY and CDR2 is SMNVEV (reference sequence). CDR3 bases: TGTGCCAGCAGTTTAGATCGGATGAGGGGCAGAAGGACCGGGGAGCTGTTTTTT. Its protein is CASSLDRMRGRRTGELFF.

The chain carries TRBV9 and TRBJ2-3, with a weak D call TRBD2 (5 bases). This CDR3 has 15 residues. Deletions cut 0 bases from V and 4 bases from J, with 12 bases between. CDR1 and CDR2 (germline): SGDLS, YYNGEE. CDR3 nucleotide sequence: TGTGCCAGCAGCGTAGTTGGGCGGGCCTCAGATACGCAGTATTTT. It encodes CASSVVGRASDTQYF.

This chain uses TRBV27 with TRBJ2-1; possible D gene TRBD1, 6 bases. CDR3 size: 15 residues. The germline CDR1 and CDR2 sequences are MNHEY and SMNVEV (reference sequence). The germline V and J ends were trimmed by 5 bases and 4 bases, with 15 bases remaining between them. The CDR3 region is CASSPSRTVYNEQFF. The CDR3 DNA is TGTGCCAGCAGTCCGTCGCGGACAGTTTACAATGAGCAGTTCTTC.

This rearrangement joins TRBV7-6 to TRBJ2-5; D ambiguous. CDR1 and CDR2 from the germline V gene are SGHVS and FNYEAQ. The CDR3 runs to 13 residues. Trimming stripped 4 bases from V and 5 bases from J, with 11 bases between. CDR3 region: CASSSPQAETQYF. The CDR3 nucleotides read TGTGCCAGCAGCTCCCCTCAGGCCGAGACCCAGTACTTC. Supplemented by reference TRBV7-6 and TRBJ2-5, the full variable domain reads GAGVSQSPRYKVTKRGQDVALRCDPISGHVSLYWYRQALGQGPEFLTYFNYEAQQDKSGLPNDRFSAERPEGSISTLTIQRTEQRDSAMYRCASSSPQAETQYFGPGTRLLVL.

The chain joins TRBV21-1 to TRBJ1-1. TRBV21-1 is a documented pseudogene. The CDR3 is made up of 12 amino acids. The CDR3 DNA reads as TGTGCCAGCAGTTCTCGGTACACTGAAGCTTTCTTT. Protein: CASSSRYTEAFF.

The chain employs TRBV24-1 and TRBJ1-5; no firm D call. The V and J ends lost 7 bases and 3 bases respectively, with 21 bases between them. Germline values: CDR1 KGHDR, CDR2 SFDVKD. This CDR3 is 17 amino acids long. The CDR3 nucleotides read TGTGCCACCAGCCCCTCCAGCCCTTATGGGAACAATCAGCCCCAGCATTTT. It translates to CATSPSSPYGNNQPQHF.

The rearrangement uses TRBV6-5 and TRBJ2-5; D ambiguous. CDR1 is MNHEY, CDR2 SVGAGI, per germline. The germline V and J ends were trimmed by 4 bases and 1 base, with 10 bases remaining between them. The CDR3 is 14 residues long. The DNA for the CDR3 is TGTGCCAGCAGTTCCCAAGGTATCCAAGAGACCCAGTACTTC. Protein sequence: CASSSQGIQETQYF.

This clone appeared once. The chain uses TRBV4-1 and TRBJ1-2; D remains ambiguous. The germline CDR1 and CDR2 sequences are MGHRA and YSYEKL. The CDR3 spans 14 residues. Trimming pared 1 base from V and 4 bases from J, leaving 10 bases between. The CDR3 sequence: CASSQAPTSYGYTF. CDR3 DNA: TGCGCCAGCAGCCAAGCTCCAACCAGCTATGGCTACACCTTC.

This clone has just one count. The chain links TRBV9 to TRBJ2-7; 15 nucleotides match TRBD2. V shed 4 bases, J shed 0 bases, and the junction held 11 bases outside the gene matches. This CDR3 spans 19 amino acids. Per germline, CDR1 SGDLS and CDR2 YYNGEE. The CDR3 nucleotides read TGTGCCAGCAGCCCTAAGTGGACTAGCGGGAGGGCCCTCTCCTACGAGCAGTACTTC. Encoded protein: CASSPKWTSGRALSYEQYF.

The V and J genes are TRBV6-2 or TRBV6-3 and TRBJ1-3; D is uncertain. Germline CDR1 reads MNHEY; CDR2 reads SVGEGT. The CDR3 extends over 16 amino acids. Trimming took 0 bases from V and 0 from J, leaving 9 bases between them. CDR3 sequence (DNA): TGTGCCAGCAGTTACTCGGGCTTGAGCTCTGGAAACACCATATATTTT. Translating it yields CASSYSGLSSGNTIYF.

This clone has only a few counts. The gene calls are TRBV7-9 and TRBJ2-2, with D maybe TRBD1 (5 bases). The CDR3 covers 15 residues. Germline V gene data show CDR1 as SEHNR and CDR2 as FQNEAQ (reference sequence). V was shortened by 5 bases and J by 4 bases, with 14 bases between the two germline ends. CDR3 amino acids: CASSNVGQSTGELFF. Written as DNA, the CDR3 is TGTGCCAGCAGCAACGTAGGACAAAGCACCGGGGAGCTGTTTTTT. The full variable domain, its missing parts supplied by reference TRBV7-9 and TRBJ2-2, is DTGVSQNPRHKITKRGQNVTFRCDPISEHNRLYWYRQTLGQGPEFLTYFQNEAQLEKSRLLSDRFSAERPKGSFSTLEIQRTEQGDSAMYLCASSNVGQSTGELFFGEGSRLTVL.

The chain employs TRBV5-4 and TRBJ2-1, with 7 bases lining up with TRBD1. The CDR3 extends over 14 amino acids. Germline V gene data show CDR1 as SGHNT and CDR2 as YYREEE (reference sequence). Losses at the gene ends were 4 bases for V and 4 bases for J; bases not matched to a gene: 5. The CDR3 region has the DNA TGTGCCAGCAGCCTACCGGGACAGTACAATGAGCAGTTCTTC. Translated, it gives CASSLPGQYNEQFF.

Here the CDR3 reads CASSQPATNEKLFF. CDR3 nucleotides: TGTGCCAGCAGCCAGCCTGCAACTAATGAAAAACTGTTTTTT. J is TRBJ1-4 and V is TRBV7-9; no reliable D call. CDR3 length equals 14 residues. Deletions cut 5 bases from V and 0 bases from J, with 7 bases between. Germline V gene sequence: CDR1 SEHNR, CDR2 FQNEAQ (reference sequence).

The chain is built from TRBV28 and TRBJ2-7; 8 nucleotides line up with TRBD2. This CDR3 has 12 residues. V trimming: 8 bases; J trimming: 4 bases; junction bases outside the gene matches: 4. The germline V gene has CDR1 MDHEN and CDR2 SYDVKM. For the CDR3, the DNA is TGTGCCAGCGGGACTAGTCTGTACGAGCAGTACTTC. Translated: CASGTSLYEQYF.

The chain links TRBV30 to TRBJ1-3; D not certain. The germline V gene encodes CDR1 GTSNPN and CDR2 SVGIG (reference sequence). Trimming shortened V by 2 bases and J by 0 bases, and 5 bases separated the two germline ends. The CDR3 has 13 amino acids. Here the CDR3 DNA reads TGTGCCTGGAGTAAGTCCTCTGGAAACACCATATATTTT. Protein: CAWSKSSGNTIYF.

This chain uses TRBV6-6 with TRBJ1-6; TRBD1 agrees at 11 bases. Unmatched junction bases numbered 5, after V lost 5 bases and J lost 8 bases. The CDR3 is made up of 15 amino acids. The V gene's germline CDR1 is MNHNY and CDR2 SVGAGI (reference sequence). This chain's CDR3 is CASSPGQGADSPLHF. The CDR3 DNA is TGTGCCAGCAGTCCAGGACAGGGGGCGGATTCACCCCTCCACTTT.

The chain combines TRBV11-3 with TRBJ1-6; D ambiguous. CDR3 length: 14 residues. V gave up 0 bases and J gave up 10 bases, with 10 bases separating them. Germline CDR1 reads SGHNT; CDR2 reads YENEEA. The CDR3 DNA reads as TGTGCCAGCAGCTTAGACTGGGGAGGATCACCCCTCCACTTT. Protein product: CASSLDWGGSPLHF.